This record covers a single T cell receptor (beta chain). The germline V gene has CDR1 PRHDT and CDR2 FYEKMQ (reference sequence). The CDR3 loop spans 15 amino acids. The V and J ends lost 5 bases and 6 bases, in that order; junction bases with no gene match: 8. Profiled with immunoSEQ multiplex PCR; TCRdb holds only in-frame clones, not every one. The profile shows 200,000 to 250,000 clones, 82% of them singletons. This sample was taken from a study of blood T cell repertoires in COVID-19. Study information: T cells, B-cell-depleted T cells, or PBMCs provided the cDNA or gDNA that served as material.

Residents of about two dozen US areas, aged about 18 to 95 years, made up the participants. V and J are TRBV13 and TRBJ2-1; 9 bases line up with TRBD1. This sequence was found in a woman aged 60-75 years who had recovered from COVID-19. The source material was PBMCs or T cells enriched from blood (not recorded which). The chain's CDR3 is CASSKGTGKGNEQFF. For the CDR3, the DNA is TGTGCCAGCAGCAAAGGGACAGGGAAAGGCAATGAGCAGTTCTTC.